This T cell receptor (beta chain) was observed in a study of blood T cell repertoires in COVID-19. Study-level background: Acute and convalescent COVID-19 samples came from the United States, Italy and Spain.

Only one count was recorded for this clone. This CDR3 is 14 amino acids long. Per germline, CDR1 MRHNA and CDR2 SNTAGT. V gave up 6 bases and J gave up 0 bases, with 6 bases separating them. Profiled with immunoSEQ multiplex PCR; TCRdb holds only in-frame clones, not every one. The data hold some 260,000 clones, with roughly 87% observed a single time. Sequenced material: peripheral blood. The V and J genes are TRBV6-4 and TRBJ2-6; D remains ambiguous. The receptor's source is a woman in her twenties or thirties with acute or convalescent COVID-19. Here the CDR3 reads CASRRNSGANVLTF. The DNA for the CDR3 is TGTGCCAGCAGGAGGAACTCTGGGGCCAACGTCCTGACTTTC.